Listed here are 7 T cell receptor beta chains from one sample, sequenced in a study of cytomegalovirus exposure and HLA in healthy donors. Primers: 60 Vbeta forward and 13 Jbeta reverse. Clones were sequenced by immunoSEQ multiplex PCR, and TCRdb holds only the in-frame ones, with some missing. The sample includes about 150,000 clones, around 85% of them seen just once. Sample: PBMCs. The receptors originated from a male donor in good health and CMV-seronegative.

The CDR3 coding sequence is TGTGCCAGCAGCTTAGGATCTAACTACGAGCAGTACTTC. This translates into CASSLGSNYEQYF. The V and J genes are TRBV11-3 and TRBJ2-7; no reliable D call. There are 13 residues in the CDR3. Trimming stripped 1 base from V and 3 bases from J, with 7 bases between. Per germline, CDR1 SGHNT and CDR2 YENEEA.

The count of this clone is one. The chain uses TRBV29-1 and TRBJ2-7; D is perhaps TRBD1 (6 bases). From germline, CDR1 is SQVTM and CDR2 ANQGSEA. The V gene lost 7 bases and the J gene lost 6 bases, with 19 bases spanning the gap. The CDR3 sequence is 13 residues long. CDR3 DNA: TGCAGCGCTGGACAGCCCCTCCTAGGCGAGCAGTACTTC. It yields the protein CSAGQPLLGEQYF.

V and J are TRBV6-1 and TRBJ1-6, with TRBD1 matching over 10 bases. The CDR3 sequence is 15 residues long. Trimming took 4 bases from V and 9 from J; bases not matched to a gene: 6. The germline gives CDR1 MNHNS, CDR2 SASEGT. The chain's CDR3 is CASSVQTGGGSPLHF. Written as DNA, the CDR3 is TGTGCCAGCAGTGTCCAGACAGGGGGCGGTTCACCCCTCCACTTT.

This chain connects TRBV7-6 to TRBJ2-7, with 8 bases identical to TRBD1. J gave up 3 bases and V 4 bases, and 5 bases lay outside the gene matches. Germline assignment: CDR1 SGHVS and CDR2 FNYEAQ. CDR3 size: 14 residues. CDR3 sequence (DNA): TGTGCCAGCAGCTCATCCACAGGGGGCTACGAGCAGTACTTC. It codes for CASSSSTGGYEQYF. The variable domain in full, completed from reference TRBV7-6 and TRBJ2-7, reads GAGVSQSPRYKVTKRGQDVALRCDPISGHVSLYWYRQALGQGPEFLTYFNYEAQQDKSGLPNDRFSAERPEGSISTLTIQRTEQRDSAMYRCASSSSTGGYEQYFGPGTRLTVT.

J is TRBJ1-2 and V is TRBV7-8, with 7 positions matching TRBD1. The CDR3 loop spans 13 amino acids. Germline V gene lookup returns CDR1 SGHVS and CDR2 FQNEAQ. Losses at the gene ends were 5 bases for V and 5 bases for J; bases not matched to a gene: 5. The CDR3 region is CASSADRRYGYTF. DNA of the CDR3: TGTGCCAGCAGCGCGGACAGGCGGTATGGCTACACCTTC.

CDR3 nucleotides: TGCGCCAGCAGCCAAGAGAGAACAGGGAATCAGCCCCAGCATTTT. This codes for CASSQERTGNQPQHF. V usage is TRBV4-3 and J usage is TRBJ1-5, with a possible D match to TRBD1 (6 bases). The CDR3 totals 15 residues. In germline, CDR1 is LGHNA, CDR2 YSLEER. V lost 0 bases and J lost 4, with 10 bases in between.

The rearrangement joins TRBV6-1 to TRBJ2-2; 10 bases agree with TRBD2. With V trimmed by 1 base and J by 7 bases, 6 bases remained unmatched. The CDR3 has 16 residues. Germline V lookup: CDR1 MNHNS, CDR2 SASEGT. The CDR3 DNA sequence: TGTGCCAGCAGTGAAGTGTTAGCGGGGGGCCACGGGGAGCTGTTTTTT. Protein: CASSEVLAGGHGELFF.